The next 25 T cell receptor beta chains were all read from a single sample in a study of CD8 T cells in Susac syndrome (dated by TCRdb to about 2019). Library preparation employed the immunoSEQ multiplex PCR assay. RNA was extracted using the RNeasy kit, and roughly 0.5 to 1 microgram was reverse transcribed with random hexamers. TCRdb reprocessing: public reads trimmed at Q25 with fastp, clones called with MiXCR, in-frame beta chains kept. Identical CDR3 protein sequences are pooled into one entry, listed with their most common genes and DNA. The sample data list some 190,000 distinct CDR3 sequences, and 85% to 95% of these were observed just once. The ten top clones hold approximately 0.094% of the sample. Sequencing was done on a sample of CD4+ T cells from PBMCs. These receptors all come from a human donor in good health.

V and J are TRBV29-1 and TRBJ1-5; 9 bases fit TRBD1. V gave up 4 bases and J gave up 4 bases; unmatched junction bases: 5. This CDR3 region has 14 residues. Germline V lookup: CDR1 SQVTM, CDR2 ANQGSEA. CDR3 residues: CSVGGQGPNQPQHF. CDR3 coding DNA: TGCAGCGTTGGGGGACAGGGTCCAAATCAGCCCCAGCATTTT.

This chain uses TRBV18 with TRBJ2-2; D could derive from TRBD1 or TRBD2 (5 bases each). The V gene lost 2 bases and the J gene lost 6 bases, with 13 bases spanning the gap. CDR1 is KGHSH, CDR2 LQKENI, per germline. The CDR3 totals 15 residues. This CDR3 reads CASSPGWQGPGELFF. In nucleotides, the CDR3 is TGTGCCAGCTCACCAGGGTGGCAGGGACCCGGGGAGCTGTTTTTT.

The gene calls are TRBV28 and TRBJ2-5; 14 bases line up with TRBD2. V was clipped by 5 bases and J by 5 bases; unmatched bases: 4. The CDR3 runs 15 residues. From germline, CDR1 is MDHEN and CDR2 SYDVKM. CDR3 protein: CASSGGLAGVETQYF. CDR3 nucleotide sequence: TGTGCCAGCAGTGGGGGACTAGCGGGAGTGGAGACCCAGTACTTC.

This clonotype appeared a few times. The chain is built from TRBV12-3 or TRBV12-4 and TRBJ1-5; D uncertain. V was cut by 5 bases and J by 2 bases, with 10 bases left in between. CDR3 length equals 14 residues. CDR3 sequence (DNA): TGTGCCAGCAGTGAGGGCGGGGGCAATCAGCCCCAGCATTTT. Protein: CASSEGGGNQPQHF.

This chain connects TRBV11-2 to TRBJ2-6; D is undetermined. CDR3 length: 16 residues. Trimming took off 4 bases at V and 3 bases at J, with 13 bases between the two ends. The germline gives CDR1 SGHAT, CDR2 FQNNGV. The CDR3 here is CASSSTQDRGANVLTF. In DNA form, the CDR3 reads TGTGCCAGCAGCTCCACCCAGGACCGTGGGGCCAACGTCCTGACTTTC.

The rearrangement joins TRBV14 to TRBJ2-7; 9 nucleotides align to TRBD2. Germline trimming cut 3 bases from V and 7 bases from J; bases unmatched to any gene: 16. The CDR3 is 17 amino acids. From germline, CDR1 is SGHDN and CDR2 FVKESK. The CDR3 is CASSHGDRLAEAREQYV. CDR3 nucleotide sequence: TGTGCCAGCAGCCACGGGGACAGACTAGCGGAGGCGAGGGAGCAGTACGTC.

The V and J genes are TRBV5-4 and TRBJ2-5, with 9 nucleotides matching TRBD2. This CDR3 region has 15 residues. Germline CDR1 SGHNT, CDR2 YYREEE (reference sequence). J lost 4 bases, V lost 3 bases, and 7 bases had no gene match. The CDR3 loop is CASSSNAGGRETQYF. CDR3 DNA sequence: TGTGCCAGCAGCTCGAATGCGGGAGGGAGAGAGACCCAGTACTTC.

The chain uses TRBV7-9 and TRBJ2-1; D might be TRBD1 or TRBD2, each matching 5 bases. The CDR3 totals 16 residues. From germline, CDR1 is SEHNR and CDR2 FQNEAQ (reference sequence). V was pared by 1 base and J by 4 bases, with 14 bases between. Written as DNA, the CDR3 is TGTGCCAGCAGCTTAGACGGAGGCAGGGCTTACAATGAGCAGTTCTTC. Residues: CASSLDGGRAYNEQFF.

The V gene is TRBV24-1, the J gene TRBJ2-1; no reliable D call. Germline V CDR1 and CDR2: KGHDR, SFDVKD. The length of the CDR3 is 14 residues. Trimming pared 5 bases from V and 6 bases from J, leaving 13 bases between. CDR3 in amino acids: CATSGSGQLNEQFF. CDR3 coding DNA: TGTGCCACCAGTGGGTCAGGCCAGCTCAATGAGCAGTTCTTC.

This chain joins TRBV7-8 and TRBJ1-5; D ambiguous. V shed 5 bases and J shed 0 bases, with 14 bases lying between them. The CDR3 contains 16 residues. Germline CDR1 SGHVS, CDR2 FQNEAQ. The CDR3 bases are TGTGCCAGCAGCGGTCAGAGAGGGATTAGCAATCAGCCCCAGCATTTT. Translated: CASSGQRGISNQPQHF.

CDR3 loop: CASSQVEGPGGITGELFF. The CDR3 DNA sequence: TGTGCCAGCAGCCAAGTTGAAGGGCCCGGGGGGATCACCGGGGAGCTGTTTTTT. V and J are TRBV3-1 and TRBJ2-2; the match to TRBD2 covers 7 bases. V was clipped by 1 base and J by 4 bases; unmatched bases: 12. The CDR3 length is 18 residues. The V gene's germline CDR1 is LGHDT and CDR2 YNNKEL (reference sequence).

The rearrangement joins TRBV29-1 to TRBJ1-2, with TRBD1 as a possible D gene (6 bases). V gave up 4 bases and J gave up 4 bases, with 10 bases separating them. The CDR3 spans 12 residues. Germline V gene sequence: CDR1 SQVTM, CDR2 ANQGSEA. The CDR3 reads CSVGTEIYGYTF. The CDR3 DNA is TGCAGCGTTGGGACAGAAATCTATGGCTACACCTTC.

The chain carries TRBV29-1 and TRBJ2-2, with TRBD1 matching 7 bases. Germline loops: CDR1 SQVTM, CDR2 ANQGSEA. The CDR3 sequence is 14 residues long. The V and J ends lost 6 bases and 1 base, in that order; junction bases with no gene match: 5. The CDR3 bases are TGCAGCGTCGGGGACAGCGGGAACACCGGGGAGCTGTTTTTT. Protein product: CSVGDSGNTGELFF.

V usage is TRBV29-1 and J usage is TRBJ2-3; 7 nucleotides line up with TRBD2. The V gene's germline CDR1 is SQVTM and CDR2 ANQGSEA. Unmatched junction bases numbered 6, after V lost 4 bases and J lost 2 bases. The CDR3 has 14 residues. Here the CDR3 reads CSVGSGKTTDTQYF. The CDR3 region has the DNA TGCAGCGTTGGGAGCGGGAAAACCACAGATACGCAGTATTTT.

The chain uses TRBV18 and TRBJ1-4, with no clear D. The CDR3 runs to 15 residues. Trimming stripped 3 bases from V and 0 bases from J, with 8 bases between. Germline-derived CDR1 and CDR2 are KGHSH and LQKENI. The DNA of the CDR3 is TGTGCCAGCTCACCGGGCCTGGCAACTAATGAAAAACTGTTTTTT. It is translated as CASSPGLATNEKLFF.

This chain links TRBV29-1 with TRBJ1-2; 8 bases map to TRBD1. From germline, CDR1 is SQVTM and CDR2 ANQGSEA. The CDR3 runs 14 residues. The J segment lost 7 bases and the V segment lost 0 bases, leaving 7 bases of the junction unmatched. For the CDR3, the DNA is TGCAGCGTTGAAGACAAGACAGGGGTTGGTGGCTACACCTTC. Its translation is CSVEDKTGVGGYTF.

V is TRBV5-1 and J is TRBJ2-1; 10 positions agree with TRBD2. Trimming cost V 4 bases and J 8 bases; bases outside gene matches: 9. The CDR3 has 15 residues. Germline loops: CDR1 SGHRS, CDR2 YFSETQ. CDR3 in amino acids: CASSQGLASYDEQFF. Here the CDR3 DNA reads TGCGCCAGCAGCCAGGGACTAGCGTCGTACGATGAGCAGTTCTTC.

This clonotype was seen once. The V and J genes are TRBV6-2 or TRBV6-3 and TRBJ2-1; TRBD2 matches 14 bases. J gave up 10 bases and V 4 bases, and 6 bases lay outside the gene matches. The CDR3 totals 15 residues. CDR1 and CDR2 (germline): MNHEY, SVGEGT. CDR3 DNA sequence: TGTGCCAGCAGTTTGGGACTAGCGGGGGAAAGGGAGCAGTTCTTC. It yields the protein CASSLGLAGEREQFF.

The rearrangement joins TRBV19 to TRBJ1-1; D ambiguous. Germline V gene sequence: CDR1 LNHDA, CDR2 SQIVND (reference sequence). This CDR3 region has 13 residues. V was shortened by 2 bases and J by 3 bases, with 7 bases between the two germline ends. The CDR3 coding sequence is TGTGCCAGTAGTATAAACGGCTACACTGAAGCTTTCTTT. This translates into CASSINGYTEAFF.

There are a few counts of this clonotype. The rearrangement joins TRBV19 to TRBJ2-6; D not certain. The V and J ends lost 3 bases and 0 bases respectively, with 0 bases between them. Germline V gives CDR1 LNHDA, CDR2 SQIVND (reference sequence). This CDR3 region has 13 residues. The CDR3 DNA reads as TGTGCCAGTAGTATCTCTGGGGCCAACGTCCTGACTTTC. Translating it yields CASSISGANVLTF.

The chain couples TRBV25-1 to TRBJ2-5; unclear D gene. The CDR3 is 14 amino acids. Germline V gene data show CDR1 as MGHDK and CDR2 as SYGVNS. Trimming removed 4 bases at V and 3 bases at J, with 12 bases between. The CDR3 DNA reads as TGTGCCAGCAGTGCCCTAGATTACGAAGAGACCCAGTACTTC. Encoded protein: CASSALDYEETQYF.

The chain has TRBV2 and TRBJ2-7, with D hard to call. CDR1 SNHLY and CDR2 FYNNEI come from the germline V gene. V lost 6 bases to trimming and J lost 0 bases, with 12 bases between them. The length of the CDR3 is 14 residues. The CDR3 bases are TGTGCCAGCAGGCATAGAACGGACTCCTACGAGCAGTACTTC. Protein: CASRHRTDSYEQYF. Full variable domain (remainder filled in from reference TRBV2 and TRBJ2-7): EPEVTQTPSHQVTQMGQEVILRCVPISNHLYFYWYRQILGQKVEFLVSFYNNEISEKSEIFDDQFSVERPDGSNFTLKIRSTKLEDSAMYFCASRHRTDSYEQYFGPGTRLTVT.

This clonotype was counted once. This chain links TRBV11-2 with TRBJ2-3; possible D gene TRBD1, 5 bases. V lost 2 bases, J lost 10 bases, and 22 bases lay in between. The CDR3 consists of 16 residues. Germline V lookup: CDR1 SGHAT, CDR2 FQNNGV. As DNA, the CDR3 is TGTGCCAGCAGCTTATCGGCAGGGCTCTCGCCCTATGCGCAGTATTTT. It is translated as CASSLSAGLSPYAQYF. The full variable domain, rest sourced from reference TRBV11-2 and TRBJ2-3, is EAGVAQSPRYKIIEKRQSVAFWCNPISGHATLYWYQQILGQGPKLLIQFQNNGVVDDSQLPKDRFSAERLKGVDSTLKIQPAKLEDSAVYLCASSLSAGLSPYAQYFGPGTRLTVL.

V usage is TRBV29-1 and J usage is TRBJ2-1; 8 nucleotides match TRBD1. Trimming removed 6 bases from V and 9 bases from J; junction bases left unmatched: 13. The length of the CDR3 is 14 residues. Germline CDR1 SQVTM, CDR2 ANQGSEA. Written as DNA, the CDR3 is TGCAGCGTCGAGGACAGGGCGTTTAGAAGTGAGCAGTTCTTC. This sequence encodes CSVEDRAFRSEQFF.

This clonotype was counted only a few times. V gene TRBV29-1 combines with J gene TRBJ1-1; D gene uncertain. Trimming took 4 bases from V and 0 from J, leaving 6 bases between them. Germline assignment: CDR1 SQVTM and CDR2 ANQGSEA. CDR3 length: 12 residues. The CDR3 reads CSVGGMNTEAFF. In DNA, the CDR3 is TGCAGCGTTGGCGGGATGAACACTGAAGCTTTCTTT.